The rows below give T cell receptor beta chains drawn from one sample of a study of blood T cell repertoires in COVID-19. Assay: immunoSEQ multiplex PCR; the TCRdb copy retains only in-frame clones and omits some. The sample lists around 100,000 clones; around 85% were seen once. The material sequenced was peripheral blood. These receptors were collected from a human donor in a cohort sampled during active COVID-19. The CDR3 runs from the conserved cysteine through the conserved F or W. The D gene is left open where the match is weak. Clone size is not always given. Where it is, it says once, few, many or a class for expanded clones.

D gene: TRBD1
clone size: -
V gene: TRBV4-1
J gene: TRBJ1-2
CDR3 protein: CASSRPSGGADYGYTF
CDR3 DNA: TGCGCCAGCAGCCGCCCGTCAGGGGGCGCCGACTATGGCTACACCTTC

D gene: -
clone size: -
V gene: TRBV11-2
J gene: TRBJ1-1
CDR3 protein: CASSPLPVSTEAFF
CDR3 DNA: TGTGCCAGCAGCCCCTTACCCGTTAGCACTGAAGCTTTCTTT

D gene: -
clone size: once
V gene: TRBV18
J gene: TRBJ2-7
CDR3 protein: CASSRIPENYEQYF
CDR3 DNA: TGTGCCAGCTCACGAATACCTGAGAACTACGAGCAGTACTTC

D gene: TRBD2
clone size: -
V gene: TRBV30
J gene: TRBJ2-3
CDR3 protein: CAWTAGGRAGDTQYF
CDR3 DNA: TGTGCCTGGACCGCTGGTGGGAGGGCAGGAGATACGCAGTATTTT

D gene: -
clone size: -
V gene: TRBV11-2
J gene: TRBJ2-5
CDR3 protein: CASSLGRVPFQETQYF
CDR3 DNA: TGTGCCAGCAGCTTAGGCCGGGTGCCCTTCCAAGAGACCCAGTACTTC

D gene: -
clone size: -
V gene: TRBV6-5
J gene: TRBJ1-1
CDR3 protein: CASSWGRNTEAFF
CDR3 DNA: TGTGCCAGCAGTTGGGGGCGGAACACTGAAGCTTTCTTT

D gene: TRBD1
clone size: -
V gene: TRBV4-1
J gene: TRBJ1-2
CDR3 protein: CASSQDSRTGFYGYTF
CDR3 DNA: TGCGCCAGCAGCCAAGATTCACGGACAGGGTTCTATGGCTACACCTTC

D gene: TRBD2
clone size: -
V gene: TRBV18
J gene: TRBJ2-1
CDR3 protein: CASSPLAGYNEQFF
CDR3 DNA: TGTGCCAGCTCACCACTAGCGGGCTACAATGAGCAGTTCTTC

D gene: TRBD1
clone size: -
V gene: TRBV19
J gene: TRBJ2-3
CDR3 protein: CASSKGQGRRTDTQYF
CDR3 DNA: TGTGCCAGTAGTAAAGGACAGGGGAGGCGGACAGATACGCAGTATTTT

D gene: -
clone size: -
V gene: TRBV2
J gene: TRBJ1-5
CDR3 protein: CASSESLFSAQHF
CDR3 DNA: TGTGCCAGCAGTGAGTCTTTGTTTTCGGCCCAGCATTTT

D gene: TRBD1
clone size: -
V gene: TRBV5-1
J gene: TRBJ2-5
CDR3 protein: CASSATGGGQETQYF
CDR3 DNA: TGCGCCAGCAGCGCGACAGGGGGGGGCCAAGAGACCCAGTACTTC

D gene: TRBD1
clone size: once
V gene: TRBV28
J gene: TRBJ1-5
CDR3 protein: CASSDRVQPQHF
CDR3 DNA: TGTGCCAGCAGTGACAGGGTCCAGCCCCAGCATTTT

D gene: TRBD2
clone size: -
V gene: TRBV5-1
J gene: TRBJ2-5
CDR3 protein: CASSLTATSGQETQYF
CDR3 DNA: TGCGCCAGCAGCTTGACGGCGACTAGCGGCCAAGAGACCCAGTACTTC

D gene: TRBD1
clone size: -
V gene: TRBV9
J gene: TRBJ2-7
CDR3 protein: CASSDGTGTYEQYF
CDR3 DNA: TGTGCCAGCAGCGATGGGACAGGGACCTACGAGCAGTACTTC

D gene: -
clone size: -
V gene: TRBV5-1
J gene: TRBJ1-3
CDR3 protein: CASSLARDSGNTIYF
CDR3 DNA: TGCGCCAGCAGCTTGGCCCGCGACTCTGGAAACACCATATATTTT

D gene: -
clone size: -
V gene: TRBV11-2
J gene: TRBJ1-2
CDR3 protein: CASSPSAGSYGYTF
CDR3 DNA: TGTGCCAGCAGCCCCTCCGCGGGTAGCTATGGCTACACCTTC

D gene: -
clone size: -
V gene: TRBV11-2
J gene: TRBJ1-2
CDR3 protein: CASSYREGVGYTF
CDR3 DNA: TGTGCCAGCAGCTACCGGGAGGGGGTTGGCTACACCTTC

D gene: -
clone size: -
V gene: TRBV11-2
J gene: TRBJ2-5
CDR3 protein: CASSSNTGVETQYF
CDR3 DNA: TGTGCCAGCAGCTCCAACACCGGGGTAGAGACCCAGTACTTC

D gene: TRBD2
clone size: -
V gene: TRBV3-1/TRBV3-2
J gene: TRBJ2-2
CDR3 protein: CASSPQGGLVRTGELFF
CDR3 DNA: TGTGCCAGCAGCCCTCAAGGTGGACTAGTGCGGACCGGGGAGCTGTTTTTT

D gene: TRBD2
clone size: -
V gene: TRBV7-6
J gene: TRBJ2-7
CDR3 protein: CASSLMTSGMGYEQYF
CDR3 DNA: TGTGCCAGCAGCTTAATGACTAGCGGGATGGGGTACGAGCAGTACTTC

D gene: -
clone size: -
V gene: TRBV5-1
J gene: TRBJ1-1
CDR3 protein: CASSLGAGRWNTEAFF
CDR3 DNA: TGCGCCAGCAGCTTAGGGGCAGGGAGGTGGAACACTGAAGCTTTCTTT

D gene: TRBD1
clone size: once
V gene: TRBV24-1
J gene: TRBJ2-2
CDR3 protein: CARPGQGNTGELFF
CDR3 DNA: TGTGCCAGACCGGGACAGGGGAACACCGGGGAGCTGTTTTTT

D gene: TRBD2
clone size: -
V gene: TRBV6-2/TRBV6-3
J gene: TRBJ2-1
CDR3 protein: CATSLWASGGYEQFF
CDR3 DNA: TGTGCCACCAGCTTGTGGGCTAGCGGGGGGTATGAGCAGTTCTTC

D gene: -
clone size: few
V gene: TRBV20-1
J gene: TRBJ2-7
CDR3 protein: CSVLGEYEQYF
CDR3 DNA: TGCAGTGTCCTAGGTGAATACGAGCAGTACTTC

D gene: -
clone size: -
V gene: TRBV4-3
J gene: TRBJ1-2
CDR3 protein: CASSQQQASRDGYTF
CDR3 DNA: TGCGCCAGCAGCCAACAACAGGCCTCTCGTGATGGCTACACCTTC

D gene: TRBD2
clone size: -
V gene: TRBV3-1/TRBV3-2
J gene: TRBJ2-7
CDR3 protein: CASSQDGRERPLGSYEQYF
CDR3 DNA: TGTGCCAGCAGCCAAGATGGGCGGGAGCGCCCTTTGGGCTCCTACGAGCAGTACTTC

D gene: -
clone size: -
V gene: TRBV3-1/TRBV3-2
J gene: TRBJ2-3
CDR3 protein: CASSQGPGTSTDTQYF
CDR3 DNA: TGTGCCAGCAGCCAAGGTCCAGGAACTAGCACAGATACGCAGTATTTT